This passage covers 8 T cell receptor beta chains from one sample sequenced in a study of shared clonotypes between healthy human individuals. The repertoire was sequenced with immunoSEQ multiplex PCR; TCRdb's copy has only in-frame clones and lacks some. Of about 2 million clones in the sample, just under 95% were seen once. Terminally differentiated effector memory CD45RA+ cells were excluded from the naive CD8 cells, which were CD45RO-negative and positively selected for CCR7. The specimen sequenced was naive CD8+ T cells sorted from blood. Receptors were obtained from a young man in good health.

The genes are TRBV4-3 and TRBJ2-3; D is undetermined. V was cut by 2 bases and J by 3 bases, with 9 bases left in between. Germline-derived CDR1 and CDR2 are LGHNA and YSLEER. This CDR3 has 14 residues. The CDR3 spells CASSQRGITDTQYF. The CDR3 coding sequence is TGCGCCAGCAGCCAACGCGGAATAACAGATACGCAGTATTTT.

The J gene is TRBJ2-7, the V gene TRBV9, with 7 bases lining up with TRBD1. V trimming: 4 bases; J trimming: 2 bases; junction bases outside the gene matches: 3. The CDR3 totals 13 residues. Germline V gene sequence: CDR1 SGDLS, CDR2 YYNGEE. CDR3 loop: CASSPTGAYEQYF. CDR3 in DNA: TGTGCCAGCAGCCCAACAGGGGCCTACGAGCAGTACTTC.

Here the CDR3 reads CASSQESIPNSGNTIYF. The DNA for the CDR3 is TGCGCCAGCAGCCAGGAGTCTATTCCGAACTCTGGAAACACCATATATTTT. The chain joins TRBV4-1 to TRBJ1-3; D is unresolved. Germline V gene lookup returns CDR1 MGHRA and CDR2 YSYEKL. CDR3 length: 17 amino acids. The V gene lost 3 bases and the J gene lost 0 bases, with 15 bases spanning the gap.

The rearrangement uses TRBV29-1 and TRBJ1-5; possibly TRBD1 for D (5 bases). This CDR3 contains 14 residues. The V gene lost 4 bases and the J gene lost 0 bases, with 10 bases spanning the gap. Germline CDR1 is SQVTM and CDR2 is ANQGSEA. The CDR3, as DNA: TGCAGCGTTGGCGGGGGAAATAGCAATCAGCCCCAGCATTTT. It yields the protein CSVGGGNSNQPQHF.

The chain is built from TRBV2 and TRBJ2-5; TRBD2 is a possible D gene (6 bases). The CDR3 sequence is 13 residues long. Germline CDR1 is SNHLY and CDR2 is FYNNEI. The V and J ends lost 7 bases and 0 bases respectively, with 9 bases between them. CDR3 protein: CASMGGNQETQYF. In DNA form, the CDR3 reads TGTGCCAGCATGGGCGGGAACCAAGAGACCCAGTACTTC.

The chain couples TRBV5-1 to TRBJ1-1, with a tentative D call TRBD1 (6 bases). The length of the CDR3 is 16 residues. Germline V lookup: CDR1 SGHRS, CDR2 YFSETQ. Trimming removed 2 bases at V and 3 bases at J, with 17 bases between. CDR3 amino acids: CASSFSAGAWDTEAFF. The CDR3 DNA reads as TGCGCCAGCAGCTTTAGTGCGGGGGCTTGGGACACTGAAGCTTTCTTT.

The J gene is TRBJ1-2, the V gene TRBV28; 11 nucleotides match TRBD1. CDR3 length: 15 residues. Germline V lookup: CDR1 MDHEN, CDR2 SYDVKM. Unmatched junction bases numbered 3, after V lost 2 bases and J lost 4 bases. The CDR3 spells CASSLGGQGGYGYTF. Written as DNA, the CDR3 is TGTGCCAGCAGTTTAGGGGGACAGGGGGGCTATGGCTACACCTTC.

This sequence joins TRBV6-1 and TRBJ1-4; no clear D. This CDR3 spans 13 amino acids. The germline CDR1 and CDR2 sequences are MNHNS and SASEGT. Trimming stripped 6 bases from V and 4 bases from J, with 9 bases between. CDR3 region: CASRTRNNEKLFF. CDR3 in DNA: TGTGCCAGCAGGACACGGAATAATGAAAAACTGTTTTTT.